This T cell receptor beta chain was observed in a study of blood T cell repertoires in COVID-19. The CDR3 has 15 residues. Germline loops: CDR1 LGHNA, CDR2 YNFKEQ. Generated by immunoSEQ multiplex PCR, the TCRdb table keeps only in-frame clones and is missing some. The sample has around 300,000 clones; over 85% are singletons. This clone came up once. Its ends do not fully match the called genes, so a read error is possible. V is TRBV4-2 and J is TRBJ2-1; 9 bases line up with TRBD1. The sequence derives from a woman between 25 and 40 years old who had recovered from COVID-19. The sample taken for sequencing was PBMCs or T cells enriched from blood (not recorded which). The CDR3 reads CATSSGTGNYNEQFF. Written as DNA, the CDR3 is TGTGCCACCAGCAGCGGGACAGGGAACTACAATGAGCAGTTCTTC.